These 7 T cell receptor beta chains share one sample of origin, sequenced in a study of T-cell reconstitution after alpha-beta-depleted transplantation in children. TCRbeta library construction was performed incorporating unique molecular identifiers. TCRdb re-called the PCR reads with MiXCR, one entry per CDR3 protein. This sample has around 440,000 distinct CDR3 sequences, with about 10% found just once. The input for sequencing was PBMCs, taken before TCRalphabeta/CD19-depleted stem cell transplant. The receptors were sampled from a child aged 2 to 9 with inherited bone marrow failure, due to receive a stem cell transplant.

This clonotype was counted ten times or more. The CDR3 region has the DNA TGTGCCAGCAGTTTAGGGATTCCTGGGGCCAACGTCCTGACTTTC. Translating it yields CASSLGIPGANVLTF. This chain joins TRBV12-3 or TRBV12-4 and TRBJ2-6, with D unclear. V shed 1 base and J shed 2 bases, with 6 bases lying between them. The CDR3 has 15 amino acids.

This chain joins TRBV27 and TRBJ2-3, with D possibly TRBD2 on 6 matching bases. V was clipped by 7 bases and J by 3 bases, with 14 bases between them. The CDR3 consists of 14 residues. The germline gives CDR1 MNHEY, CDR2 SMNVEV (reference sequence). The CDR3 protein is CASKSAGPTDTQYF. The DNA for the CDR3 is TGTGCCAGCAAGTCGGCGGGACCTACAGATACGCAGTATTTT.

This clonotype was counted at least ten times. J is TRBJ2-7 and V is TRBV7-9; 9 positions agree with TRBD2. After removal of 4 bases from V and 0 bases from J, the junction contained 7 bases not matched to a gene. The CDR3 consists of 16 residues. Germline loops: CDR1 SEHNR, CDR2 FQNEAQ (reference sequence). This CDR3 is CASSSPRAGGSYEQYF. DNA for the CDR3: TGTGCCAGCAGCTCCCCAAGAGCGGGGGGCTCCTACGAGCAGTACTTC.

This clonotype has ten or more counts. V is TRBV25-1 and J is TRBJ2-3; TRBD2 is a possible D gene (5 bases). The ends were cut back, 7 bases at V and 4 bases at J, with 9 bases in the middle. CDR1 is MGHDK, CDR2 SYGVNS, per germline. This CDR3 spans 12 amino acids. The CDR3 nucleotides are TGTGCCAGCACGGGCGGGCCAGATACGCAGTATTTT. Translated: CASTGGPDTQYF.

As to this clonotype: A much larger clone differs from this one at a single base, so this may be a read error. The genes are TRBV10-3 and TRBJ2-7; TRBD2 might be the D (6 bases). Germline V gene sequence: CDR1 ENHRY, CDR2 SYGVKD. Trimming cost V 4 bases and J 7 bases, with 17 bases left between them. The CDR3 is 14 amino acids. CDR3 DNA: TGTGCCATCAGTGTCGTCCCTGGGGGGTGGGAGCAGTACTTC. It specifies CAISVVPGGWEQYF.

This clonotype was picked up many times. The V gene is TRBV5-6, the J gene TRBJ2-3; weak D call: TRBD2 (5 bases). V gave up 3 bases and J gave up 6 bases, with 11 bases separating them. The germline V gene has CDR1 SGHDT and CDR2 YYEEEE. This CDR3 is built from 13 residues. As DNA, the CDR3 is TGTGCCAGCAGCTCCCGGGGAAGGGATACGCAGTATTTT. Residues: CASSSRGRDTQYF.

In this sample, this clonotype turned up many times. The gene calls are TRBV5-1 and TRBJ2-1; 13 nucleotides line up with TRBD2. The CDR3 is 16 amino acids. The trim removed 7 bases at V and 9 bases at J, leaving 13 bases unmatched. The germline V gene has CDR1 SGHRS and CDR2 YFSETQ. CDR3 residues: CASLQAGLAGAGEQFF. The CDR3 nucleotides are TGCGCCAGCCTACAGGCCGGACTAGCGGGAGCCGGTGAGCAGTTCTTC.